This entry features one TCR beta chain sequence. Libraries were prepared by immunoSEQ multiplex PCR; TCRdb keeps only in-frame clonotypes and omits some of them. Found here are around 40,000 clones, 91% of them singletons; the top ten hold roughly 6%. The data are from a study of T cell changes during pregnancy in multiple sclerosis. The germline CDR1 and CDR2 sequences are MNHEY and SMNVEV (reference sequence). The V and J ends lost 2 bases and 0 bases, in that order; junction bases with no gene match: 1. There are 15 residues in the CDR3. The chain is built from TRBV27 and TRBJ2-7, with 10 bases identical to TRBD2. The sequencing used CD8+ T cells from peripheral blood mononuclear cells, collected in the second trimester of pregnancy. This receptor was taken from a female donor with multiple sclerosis, enrolled in a pregnancy study. The CDR3 is CASSLASGSSYEQYF. CDR3 coding DNA: TGTGCCAGCAGTTTAGCTAGCGGGAGCTCCTACGAGCAGTACTTC.